This TCR beta chain was sequenced for a study of a mutant IDH1 vaccine in newly diagnosed glioma. On the study more broadly: Patients began vaccination 4-6 weeks after radiotherapy alone, or with temozolomide cycles. Study-wide points: There seemed to be no relation between pseudoprogression and changes in top peripheral T cell clonotypes. Immune responses induced by vaccination arose in 90% to 95% of the patients.

A note on this clone: The antigen remains undetermined.

CDR3 length: 15 residues. In germline, CDR1 is MNHEY, CDR2 SMNVEV (reference sequence). Unmatched junction bases numbered 6, after V lost 0 bases and J lost 4 bases. Measured with immunoSEQ multiplex PCR; TCRdb has only the in-frame clones, and not every one. The table lists under 70,000 clones, roughly 84% of them singletons, with roughly 14% in the top ten. As to time point: week 23, last vaccination. The content of each vaccine dose was 300 ug of mutant IDH1 20-mer peptide, and topical imiquimod accompanied it. This material consisted of PBMCs, taken from a glioma patient whose treatment included an IDH1 peptide vaccine. The sequence derives from a man aged 18 to 30 with glioma. The J gene is TRBJ2-7, the V gene TRBV27; 7 bases match TRBD1. The CDR3: CASSLSGTAPYEQYF. DNA of the CDR3: TGTGCCAGCAGTTTATCGGGGACAGCCCCGTACGAGCAGTACTTC.